This is a list of T cell receptor beta chains from one sample in a study of T cell responses to AZD1222 COVID-19 vaccine. Generated by immunoSEQ multiplex PCR, the TCRdb table keeps only in-frame clones and is missing some. The table lists 150,000 or so clones, roughly nine tenths of them singletons. Sequenced here: peripheral blood, sampled on day 0 of AZD1222 vaccination. The receptors derive from an adult in good health. CDR3s leave out the opening cysteine and the closing phenylalanine or tryptophan. The order of the fields is clone size, V gene, CDR3 protein. Part of the rows lack a size; the others show once, few, many or a class for expanded clones.

size: once; V: TRBV7-9; CDR3: ASSLPTGAEGYT
size: NA; V: TRBV7-6; CDR3: ASSAEQGASTEAF
size: NA; V: TRBV6-5; CDR3: ASRADSAYGYT
size: NA; V: TRBV29-1; CDR3: SVKPENQPQH
size: once; V: TRBV9; CDR3: ASSAAGGSEQY
size: once; V: TRBV9; CDR3: ASSVVFDRNLGETQY
size: NA; V: TRBV3-1/TRBV3-2; CDR3: ASSPGQGETQY
size: NA; V: TRBV29-1; CDR3: SVGPDRGTTQY
size: NA; V: TRBV7-3; CDR3: ASSPSGGATGELF
size: NA; V: TRBV27; CDR3: ASAVPPSREQY
size: NA; V: TRBV9; CDR3: ASSAPDRGVTGELF
size: NA; V: TRBV5-6; CDR3: ASSLLRAQGNNQPQH
size: NA; V: TRBV5-4; CDR3: ASSLEAGGPYEQY
size: NA; V: TRBV5-4; CDR3: ASRTKGQGFEGYT
size: NA; V: TRBV29-1; CDR3: SVTRQGFYGYT
size: NA; V: TRBV6-5; CDR3: ASSYGAPREFWTQY
size: NA; V: TRBV18; CDR3: ASSTANSGNTIY
size: NA; V: TRBV19; CDR3: ASSTPGQGDTEAF
size: once; V: TRBV4-1; CDR3: ASSQEGPFGNARNGYT
size: few; V: TRBV4-3; CDR3: ASSSGTGLYYGYT
size: NA; V: TRBV7-2; CDR3: ASSSAGRGLPQH
size: NA; V: TRBV5-4; CDR3: ASSLEPGADTQY
size: NA; V: TRBV5-5; CDR3: ASSLGSVETQY
size: NA; V: TRBV6-6; CDR3: ASSYNPIKSYGYT
size: NA; V: TRBV12-3/TRBV12-4; CDR3: ASSLGGAAEQY
size: NA; V: TRBV24-1; CDR3: ATSTGTGINEQF
size: NA; V: TRBV6-5; CDR3: ASGSGYYDGYT
size: NA; V: TRBV19; CDR3: ASSSRRSLNTEAF
size: NA; V: TRBV27; CDR3: ASSLTGGANTGELF
size: NA; V: TRBV4-3; CDR3: ASSQHGDTIY
size: NA; V: TRBV7-9; CDR3: ASSSLGHEQY
size: NA; V: TRBV6-5; CDR3: ASSRPPRGQETQY
size: NA; V: TRBV27; CDR3: ASSLSADRGRSPLH
size: once; V: TRBV9; CDR3: ASSVGKNMREAF
size: NA; V: TRBV7-9; CDR3: ASSPPDRPNTEAF
size: once; V: TRBV6-2/TRBV6-3; CDR3: ASSPGQRQPQH
size: NA; V: TRBV6-5; CDR3: ASSRGDRENTEAF
size: NA; V: TRBV3-1/TRBV3-2; CDR3: ASSQVPSYEQY
size: NA; V: TRBV15; CDR3: ATSREEIQGFAEAF
size: NA; V: TRBV25-1; CDR3: ASSEFRRDAEAF
size: NA; V: TRBV3-1/TRBV3-2; CDR3: ASSQVGLDPYNEQF
size: NA; V: TRBV28; CDR3: ASSLRAGGPYNEQF
size: NA; V: TRBV11-1; CDR3: ASSLARGGPSYEQY
size: NA; V: TRBV28; CDR3: ASSLSRDIRTEAF
size: NA; V: TRBV30; CDR3: AWSGGWYGYT
size: NA; V: TRBV7-3; CDR3: ASSRQGGYEQY
size: NA; V: TRBV11-2; CDR3: ASSLAGRANYGYT
size: NA; V: TRBV24-1; CDR3: ATRRSNEQF
size: NA; V: TRBV6-5; CDR3: ASSYGVGTNTGELF
size: NA; V: TRBV11-3; CDR3: ASSTWIGDNYNEQF
size: NA; V: TRBV7-8; CDR3: ASSPGQAIGGELF
size: few; V: TRBV3-1/TRBV3-2; CDR3: ASSHFTGELF
size: NA; V: TRBV9; CDR3: ASSPGTGVYGRPAEAF
size: NA; V: TRBV27; CDR3: AIRREGVKDEQY
size: NA; V: TRBV19; CDR3: ASSIIPQGATYNEQF
size: NA; V: TRBV5-6; CDR3: ASSFEVFGLAANEQF
size: NA; V: TRBV28; CDR3: ASSFWLAGGSPHEQY
size: NA; V: TRBV19; CDR3: ASTRTGINYGYT